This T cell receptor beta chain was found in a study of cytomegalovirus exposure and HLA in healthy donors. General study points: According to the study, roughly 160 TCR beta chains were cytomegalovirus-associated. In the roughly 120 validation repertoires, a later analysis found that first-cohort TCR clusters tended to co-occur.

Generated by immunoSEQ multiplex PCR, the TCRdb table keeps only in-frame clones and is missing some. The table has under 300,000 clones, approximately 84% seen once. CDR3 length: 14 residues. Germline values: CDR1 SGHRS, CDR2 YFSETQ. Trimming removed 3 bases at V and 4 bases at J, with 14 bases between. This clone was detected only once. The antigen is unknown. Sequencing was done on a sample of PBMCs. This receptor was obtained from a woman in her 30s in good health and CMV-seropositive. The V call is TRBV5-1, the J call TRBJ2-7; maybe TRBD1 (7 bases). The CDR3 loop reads CASSSAEGAYEQYF. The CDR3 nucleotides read TGCGCCAGCAGCTCGGCGGAGGGGGCTTACGAGCAGTACTTC.